Below are 5 T cell receptor beta chains sequenced from a single sample in a study of PD-1 blockade in classical Hodgkin lymphoma. Time point indicated: cycle 4 day 1 (C4D1), after less than 7 weeks of nivolumab. Autologous stem cell transplantation was followed by relapse in every patient, and brentuximab vedotin exposure varied. Researchers used magnetic negative selection to pull out pure CD4+ T cells from thawed PBMCs. TCRdb's table, derived via immunoSEQ multiplex PCR, lists solely in-frame clones and lacks some. The table has tens of thousands of clones, approximately 90% seen once. Source: CD4+ T cells from blood, taken before the fourth cycle of nivolumab. The receptor source for this set is a human donor with classical Hodgkin lymphoma.

The rearrangement uses TRBV2 and TRBJ2-7, with 7 nucleotides matching TRBD2. Germline V gene sequence: CDR1 SNHLY, CDR2 FYNNEI. The V gene end was trimmed by 6 bases and the J gene end by 2 bases; junction bases not matched to a gene: 1. The CDR3 consists of 12 residues. CDR3 loop: CASSLAAYEQYF. CDR3 DNA: TGTGCCAGCAGCCTAGCGGCCTACGAGCAGTACTTC.

The chain uses TRBV30 and TRBJ1-6; the match to TRBD1 covers 9 bases. Germline CDR1 is GTSNPN and CDR2 is SVGIG (reference sequence). Trimming cost V 1 base and J 8 bases; bases outside gene matches: 0. The CDR3 length is 13 residues. This CDR3 is CAWSGTGDSPLHF. CDR3 nucleotides: TGTGCCTGGAGTGGGACAGGGGATTCACCCCTCCACTTT.

V gene TRBV10-3 combines with J gene TRBJ1-2; D remains ambiguous. The CDR3 spans 14 residues. The V gene's germline CDR1 is ENHRY and CDR2 SYGVKD. Trimming shortened V by 2 bases and J by 4 bases, and 11 bases separated the two germline ends. CDR3 loop: CAISEGPRSYGYTF. Written as DNA, the CDR3 is TGTGCCATCAGTGAGGGGCCACGGTCCTATGGCTACACCTTC.

The chain couples TRBV7-8 to TRBJ2-3, with 11 bases fitting TRBD2. The CDR3 totals 17 residues. Germline CDR1 reads SGHVS; CDR2 reads FQNEAQ. V shed 2 bases and J 2 bases; nucleotides not matched to a gene: 6. CDR3 DNA sequence: TGTGCCAGCAGCTTAAAATTAGCGGGAGGGTTCACAGATACGCAGTATTTT. Translating gives CASSLKLAGGFTDTQYF.

The V and J genes are TRBV23-1 and TRBJ2-5; 11 positions match TRBD2. TRBV23-1 is treated as an ORF (open reading frame) with a function not yet certain. The CDR3 covers 18 residues. V trimming: 2 bases; J trimming: 1 base; junction bases outside the gene matches: 9. CDR3 bases: TGCGCCAGCAGTCAAAATAGCGGGAGGGACAGGTCCCAAGAGACCCAGTACTTC. Amino acid sequence: CASSQNSGRDRSQETQYF.